These 31 T cell receptor beta chains came from one sample sequenced in a study of untreated major depressive disorder. General study results and limits: TRBV05-01 (Vbeta 5.1) usage was higher in CD4+ T cells of depressed patients than controls.

Antigens of these TCRs are unknown. Profiling relied on immunoSEQ multiplex PCR, and the TCRdb table lists in-frame clones only, not all of them. The data contain roughly 14,000 clones, under 95% of them seen just once; the ten biggest clones take up around 1.6%. Material: CD4+ T cells from PBMCs. These TCRs come from a woman in her 30s with major depressive disorder.

The V and J genes are TRBV14 and TRBJ2-7; 13 positions agree with TRBD2. Unmatched junction bases numbered 3, after V lost 2 bases and J lost 5 bases. The CDR3 has 15 amino acids. Germline CDR1 SGHDN, CDR2 FVKESK. The CDR3 protein is CASSQTSGRAHEQYF. The CDR3 DNA follows: TGTGCCAGCAGCCAAACTAGCGGGAGGGCCCACGAGCAGTACTTC.

The chain recombines TRBV10-3 with TRBJ1-2; 7 bases line up with TRBD1. The germline CDR1 and CDR2 sequences are ENHRY and SYGVKD. CDR3 length equals 13 residues. Germline trimming cut 8 bases from V and 4 bases from J; bases unmatched to any gene: 7. The CDR3, as DNA: TGTGCCATCGACGAGACAGGGAGCTATGGCTACACCTTC. The encoded protein is CAIDETGSYGYTF.

The CDR3 sequence: CSVGFRDRGSTDTQYF. CDR3 DNA sequence: TGCAGCGTAGGATTCCGGGACAGGGGTAGCACAGATACGCAGTATTTT. The V and J genes are TRBV29-1 and TRBJ2-3; 10 positions match TRBD1. CDR1 is SQVTM, CDR2 ANQGSEA, per germline. V shed 6 bases and J 0 bases; nucleotides not matched to a gene: 9. This CDR3 comprises 16 residues.

This clone was seen only once. V and J are TRBV4-3 and TRBJ2-1, with a tentative D call TRBD2 (6 bases). CDR3 length: 14 residues. Germline-derived CDR1 and CDR2 are LGHNA and YSLEER. V lost 4 bases to trimming and J lost 7 bases, with 14 bases between them. The chain's CDR3 is CASSRRGKTNEQFF. The CDR3 DNA follows: TGCGCCAGCAGCCGGAGGGGAAAAACGAATGAGCAGTTCTTC.

The rearrangement links TRBV30 to TRBJ2-5; D uncertain. This CDR3 contains 13 residues. V shed 3 bases and J shed 4 bases, with 12 bases lying between them. Germline CDR1 and CDR2: GTSNPN and SVGIG (reference sequence). The CDR3 sequence: CAWRSEWGETQYF. As DNA, the CDR3 is TGTGCCTGGAGAAGCGAGTGGGGAGAGACCCAGTACTTC.

The rearrangement uses TRBV23-1 and TRBJ1-5, with a weak D call TRBD1 (5 bases). TRBV23-1 is an ORF; its function is uncertain. Trimming took 0 bases from V and 9 from J, leaving 18 bases between them. The CDR3 has 16 amino acids. The CDR3: CASSQSGEWSGGPQHF. CDR3 DNA: TGCGCCAGCAGTCAATCGGGTGAGTGGTCTGGGGGGCCCCAGCATTTT.

The CDR3 coding sequence is TGTGCTAGTGGTCTGGGGAACACTGAAGCTTTCTTT. Its translation: CASGLGNTEAFF. This sequence joins TRBV12-5 and TRBJ1-1; D gene unclear. The ends were cut back, 5 bases at V and 1 base at J, with 5 bases in the middle. The CDR3 is 12 residues long. Germline-derived CDR1 and CDR2 are LGHNT and FRNRAP.

V usage is TRBV7-2 and J usage is TRBJ2-2; D not certain. V was pared by 5 bases and J by 6 bases, with 16 bases between. Germline V gives CDR1 SGHTA, CDR2 FQGNSA. The CDR3 consists of 15 residues. The CDR3 sequence is CASSQRIGTSGELFF. CDR3 nucleotides: TGTGCCAGCAGCCAACGAATCGGCACGTCCGGGGAGCTGTTTTTT. Full variable domain (remainder filled in from reference TRBV7-2 and TRBJ2-2): GAGVSQSPSNKVTEKGKDVELRCDPISGHTALYWYRQSLGQGLEFLIYFQGNSAPDKSGLPSDRFSAERTGGSVSTLTIQRTQQEDSAVYLCASSQRIGTSGELFFGEGSRLTVL.

The J gene is TRBJ2-7, the V gene TRBV11-2; D is unresolved. The V gene lost 5 bases and the J gene lost 2 bases, with 7 bases spanning the gap. Per the germline V gene, CDR1 is SGHAT and CDR2 is FQNNGV. There are 12 residues in the CDR3. The CDR3 spells CASSPRAYEQYF. CDR3 bases: TGTGCCAGCAGCCCTCGGGCCTACGAGCAGTACTTC. Full variable domain (missing parts from reference TRBV11-2 and TRBJ2-7): EAGVAQSPRYKIIEKRQSVAFWCNPISGHATLYWYQQILGQGPKLLIQFQNNGVVDDSQLPKDRFSAERLKGVDSTLKIQPAKLEDSAVYLCASSPRAYEQYFGPGTRLTVT.

This clone occurred a few times. The chain employs TRBV6-1 and TRBJ2-6; tentatively, D is TRBD2 (5 bases). Germline lookup yields CDR1 MNHNS and CDR2 SASEGT. Trimming removed 11 bases at V and 3 bases at J, with 14 bases between. The CDR3 loop spans 14 amino acids. This CDR3 is CALLRAGGANVLTF. CDR3 sequence (DNA): TGTGCCCTCTTACGGGCGGGTGGGGCCAACGTCCTGACTTTC.

The rearrangement uses TRBV7-2 and TRBJ2-5, with 7 bases lining up with TRBD1. V gave up 3 bases and J gave up 5 bases; unmatched junction bases: 3. The CDR3 runs to 13 residues. CDR1 and CDR2 (germline): SGHTA, FQGNSA. CDR3 residues: CASSLTGLETQYF. The CDR3 bases are TGTGCCAGCAGCTTGACAGGGCTGGAGACCCAGTACTTC.

The genes are TRBV19 and TRBJ1-1, with TRBD1 identical over 7 bases. The junction had 3 bases not matched to a gene; V was cut back by 0 bases and J by 11 bases. The CDR3 covers 12 residues. Germline V lookup: CDR1 LNHDA, CDR2 SQIVND (reference sequence). CDR3 bases: TGTGCCAGTAGTATAGAGGGACAGAGGGCTTTCTTT. Amino acids: CASSIEGQRAFF.

V and J are TRBV9 and TRBJ1-1; no firm D call. The CDR3 runs 13 residues. Trimming pared 0 bases from V and 0 bases from J, leaving 3 bases between. CDR1 and CDR2 (germline): SGDLS, YYNGEE. CDR3 in DNA: TGTGCCAGCAGCGTAGCTCTGAACACTGAAGCTTTCTTT. It is translated as CASSVALNTEAFF.

The chain is built from TRBV11-2 and TRBJ1-1; perhaps TRBD1 as D (6 bases). CDR3 length equals 15 residues. The germline gives CDR1 SGHAT, CDR2 FQNNGV. The V end lost 7 bases, the J end lost 6 bases, and 21 bases lay between the germline ends. This CDR3 is CASKLAGALGAEAFF. CDR3 DNA: TGTGCCAGCAAGCTTGCAGGGGCCCTGGGAGCTGAAGCTTTCTTT.

This chain connects TRBV2 to TRBJ1-4; 9 positions agree with TRBD1. Germline V gene sequence: CDR1 SNHLY, CDR2 FYNNEI. Germline trimming cut 6 bases from V and 8 bases from J; bases unmatched to any gene: 4. The CDR3 sequence is 13 residues long. The CDR3 protein is CASRQGALEKLFF. CDR3 nucleotide sequence: TGTGCCAGCAGACAGGGGGCCTTGGAAAAACTGTTTTTT.

The rearrangement uses TRBV2 and TRBJ1-2; D is unresolved. V lost 6 bases to trimming and J lost 4 bases, with 21 bases between them. Germline CDR1 SNHLY, CDR2 FYNNEI. The CDR3 extends over 16 amino acids. CDR3 coding DNA: TGTGCCAGCAGCTCAATCCTGCCGGGAGGGTCCTATGGCTACACCTTC. Its protein is CASSSILPGGSYGYTF. The whole variable domain, filled in from reference TRBV2 and TRBJ1-2, reads EPEVTQTPSHQVTQMGQEVILRCVPISNHLYFYWYRQILGQKVEFLVSFYNNEISEKSEIFDDQFSVERPDGSNFTLKIRSTKLEDSAMYFCASSSILPGGSYGYTFGSGTRLTVV.

This chain links TRBV30 with TRBJ2-7; 7 bases are shared with TRBD2. Germline V gives CDR1 GTSNPN, CDR2 SVGIG (reference sequence). CDR3 size: 14 residues. Trimming took 2 bases from V and 5 from J; bases not matched to a gene: 9. CDR3 nucleotide sequence: TGTGCCTGGAGTCGGGGACTACAAACCGACGAGCAGTACTTC. Protein product: CAWSRGLQTDEQYF.

The chain employs TRBV6-1 and TRBJ1-3; D is unclear. The V and J ends lost 6 bases and 7 bases respectively, with 16 bases between them. Germline CDR1 is MNHNS and CDR2 is SASEGT. This CDR3 comprises 14 residues. The CDR3, as DNA: TGTGCCAGCAGAGAGGGATTTCTGGGGAACACCATATATTTT. Translating gives CASREGFLGNTIYF.

V is TRBV5-1 and J is TRBJ2-7, with TRBD1 identical over 10 bases. This CDR3 spans 16 amino acids. The junction had 7 bases not matched to a gene; V was cut back by 2 bases and J by 2 bases. The V gene's germline CDR1 is SGHRS and CDR2 YFSETQ. The chain's CDR3 is CASSLGWTGGAYEQYF. The CDR3 DNA sequence: TGCGCCAGCAGCTTAGGATGGACAGGGGGAGCCTACGAGCAGTACTTC.

This sequence joins TRBV28 and TRBJ2-7; 8 bases agree with TRBD1. The CDR3 has 12 residues. Germline values: CDR1 MDHEN, CDR2 SYDVKM. V was pared by 6 bases and J by 12 bases, with 10 bases of the junction left unmatched. CDR3 in DNA: TGTGCCAGCAGACCAGGACAGGGTGGAGGGTACTTC. Its translation is CASRPGQGGGYF.

This clone was seen only a few times. This chain uses TRBV2 with TRBJ1-1; 8 positions agree with TRBD1. The germline CDR1 and CDR2 sequences are SNHLY and FYNNEI. CDR3 length: 13 amino acids. CDR3 in DNA: TGTGGGGAATTCGGACAGGGAGACACTGAAGCTTTCTTT. Its protein product is CGEFGQGDTEAFF.

The V and J genes are TRBV10-1 and TRBJ1-1; 9 nucleotides align to TRBD1. CDR3 length: 14 residues. From germline, CDR1 is WNHNN and CDR2 SYGVQD (reference sequence). V lost 6 bases, J lost 4 bases, and 6 bases stayed unmatched. This chain's CDR3 is CASSPDRGPTEAFF. Written as DNA, the CDR3 is TGCGCCAGCAGCCCGGACAGGGGACCCACTGAAGCTTTCTTT.

V is TRBV7-9 and J is TRBJ2-1; 8 bases map to TRBD2. Trimming took 5 bases from V and 9 from J; bases not matched to a gene: 3. In germline, CDR1 is SEHNR, CDR2 FQNEAQ (reference sequence). CDR3 length equals 12 residues. This chain's CDR3 is CASSRLAIEQFF. The CDR3 DNA is TGTGCCAGCAGCCGACTAGCGATTGAGCAGTTCTTC.

A few counts support this clone. In DNA, the CDR3 is TGTGCCAGTAGTTTTCGGGGACAGGGCGGTGGTGGCTACACCTTC. It codes for CASSFRGQGGGGYTF. V usage is TRBV19 and J usage is TRBJ1-2; 9 bases map to TRBD1. CDR3 size: 15 residues. Trimming took 5 bases from V and 7 from J; bases not matched to a gene: 11. Germline CDR1 reads LNHDA; CDR2 reads SQIVND (reference sequence).

This chain uses TRBV7-8 with TRBJ2-3; 9 bases agree with TRBD2. The CDR3 totals 16 residues. With V trimmed by 4 bases and J by 4 bases, 9 bases remained unmatched. CDR1 and CDR2 from the germline V gene are SGHVS and FQNEAQ. CDR3: CASSSRGSGRSDTQYF. As DNA, the CDR3 is TGTGCCAGCAGCTCCCGGGGTAGCGGGAGATCAGATACGCAGTATTTT. Based on the CDR3 plus reference TRBV7-8 and TRBJ2-3, the full variable domain is GAGVSQSPRYKVAKRGQDVALRCDPISGHVSLFWYQQALGQGPEFLTYFQNEAQLDKSGLPSDRFFAERPEGSVSTLKIQRTQQEDSAVYLCASSSRGSGRSDTQYFGPGTRLTVL.

The chain has TRBV27 and TRBJ2-1, with 8 bases fitting TRBD2. This CDR3 contains 18 residues. Trimming removed 2 bases from V and 2 bases from J; junction bases left unmatched: 11. Germline CDR1 MNHEY, CDR2 SMNVEV (reference sequence). The CDR3 region has the DNA TGTGCCAGCAGTTTAGAGCGGGAGCCTCGATCTACCTACAATGAGCAGTTCTTC. Its protein product is CASSLEREPRSTYNEQFF.

The chain is built from TRBV14 and TRBJ2-2, with D tentatively TRBD2 (5 bases). Trimming left V 2 bases short and J 5 bases short, with 15 bases between. Germline V CDR1 and CDR2: SGHDN, FVKESK. CDR3 length: 16 residues. The CDR3 nucleotides read TGTGCCAGCAGCCAAAGTGGTGTAAGACTAACCGGGGAGCTGTTTTTT. This translates into CASSQSGVRLTGELFF.

The rearrangement links TRBV7-9 to TRBJ2-7; D unresolved. CDR1 SEHNR and CDR2 FQNEAQ come from the germline V gene (reference sequence). V was shortened by 4 bases and J by 1 base, with 11 bases between the two germline ends. The CDR3 covers 14 residues. The CDR3 sequence: CASSSGKRSYEQYF. DNA of the CDR3: TGTGCCAGCAGCTCCGGAAAAAGGTCCTACGAGCAGTACTTC.

The chain has TRBV5-1 and TRBJ2-2, with TRBD1 matching over 8 bases. CDR3 size: 15 residues. From germline, CDR1 is SGHRS and CDR2 YFSETQ. V trimming: 3 bases; J trimming: 4 bases; junction bases outside the gene matches: 5. As DNA, the CDR3 is TGCGCCAGCAGCTCGACAGGGGCCCCCACCGGGGAGCTGTTTTTT. Protein sequence: CASSSTGAPTGELFF.

V usage is TRBV5-1 and J usage is TRBJ2-7; TRBD2 is a possible D gene (5 bases). The CDR3 extends over 17 amino acids. From germline, CDR1 is SGHRS and CDR2 YFSETQ. The ends were cut back, 3 bases at V and 0 bases at J, with 19 bases in the middle. In nucleotides, the CDR3 is TGCGCCAGCAGCTCAAAACCGGCAGCGGTAAGCTCCTACGAGCAGTACTTC. Amino acid sequence: CASSSKPAAVSSYEQYF.

DNA of the CDR3: TGTGCCAGCAGCTCGGACCTCAACTCTGGAAACACCATATATTTT. It codes for CASSSDLNSGNTIYF. This chain connects TRBV28 to TRBJ1-3; D uncertain. This CDR3 spans 15 amino acids. Trimming shortened V by 6 bases and J by 0 bases, and 12 bases separated the two germline ends. CDR1 is MDHEN and CDR2 is SYDVKM in the germline V gene.